This T cell receptor beta chain was recovered during a study of blood T cells in healthy people across ages. Overall study findings and caveats: Underestimates were what the diversity estimates from one million T cells were considered to be.

For this clonotype: No antigen is known for it.

This CDR3 spans 14 amino acids. Germline CDR1 reads GTSNPN; CDR2 reads SVGIG (reference sequence). Trimming took off 2 bases at V and 0 bases at J, with 11 bases between the two ends. The use of a sample-barcoded 5' primer and a J-beta primer mix characterized a second PCR of roughly 6 to 11 cycles. Each cDNA molecule was tagged by a template-switch adaptor with 12 random nucleotides. Every sample gave at least 3 million paired-end reads containing CDR3. TCRdb reprocessed the 5' RACE reads via MiXCR and lists one record per CDR3 protein. The data contain about 1,500,000 distinct CDR3 sequences, approximately 42% of them singletons.

V and J are TRBV30 and TRBJ2-7; possibly TRBD1 for D (6 bases). This sequence originates from a young woman in good health. The sequencing sample was made of blood. This chain's CDR3 is CAWSITGSSYEQYF. The CDR3 nucleotides are TGTGCCTGGAGTATCACAGGGAGCTCCTACGAGCAGTACTTC.